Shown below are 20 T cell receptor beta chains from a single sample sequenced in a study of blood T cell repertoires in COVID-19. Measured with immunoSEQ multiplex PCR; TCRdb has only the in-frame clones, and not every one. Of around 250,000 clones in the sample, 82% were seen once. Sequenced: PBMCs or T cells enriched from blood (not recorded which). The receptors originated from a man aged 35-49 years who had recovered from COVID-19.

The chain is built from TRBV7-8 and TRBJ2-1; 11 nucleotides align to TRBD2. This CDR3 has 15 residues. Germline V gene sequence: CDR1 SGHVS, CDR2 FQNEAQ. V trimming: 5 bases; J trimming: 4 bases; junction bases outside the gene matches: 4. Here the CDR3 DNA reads TGTGCCAGCAGCACTAGCGGGGGCACTTACAATGAGCAGTTCTTC. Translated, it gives CASSTSGGTYNEQFF.

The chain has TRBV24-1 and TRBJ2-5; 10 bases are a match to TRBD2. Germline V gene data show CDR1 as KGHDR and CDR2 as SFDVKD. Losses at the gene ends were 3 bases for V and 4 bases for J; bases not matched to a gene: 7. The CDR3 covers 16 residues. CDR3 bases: TGTGCCACCAGTGATCCCCAAGCGGGGGGGCCAGAGACCCAGTACTTC. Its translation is CATSDPQAGGPETQYF.

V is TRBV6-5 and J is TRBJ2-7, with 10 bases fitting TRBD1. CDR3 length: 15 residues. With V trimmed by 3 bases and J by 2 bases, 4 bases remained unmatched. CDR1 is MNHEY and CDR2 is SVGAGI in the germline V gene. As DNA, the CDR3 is TGTGCCAGCAGTTATACCGGGACAGGGGCCTACGAGCAGTACTTC. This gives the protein CASSYTGTGAYEQYF.

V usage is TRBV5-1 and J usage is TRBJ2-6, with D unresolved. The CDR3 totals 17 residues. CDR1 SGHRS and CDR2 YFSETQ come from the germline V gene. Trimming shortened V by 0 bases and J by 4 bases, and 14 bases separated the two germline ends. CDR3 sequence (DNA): TGCGCCAGCAGCTTGGGCCACAGTCGGCCCGGGGCCAACGTCCTGACTTTC. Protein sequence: CASSLGHSRPGANVLTF.

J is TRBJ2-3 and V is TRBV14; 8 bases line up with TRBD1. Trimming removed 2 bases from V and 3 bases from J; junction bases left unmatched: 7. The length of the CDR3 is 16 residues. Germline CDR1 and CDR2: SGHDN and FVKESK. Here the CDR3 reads CASSQPGQGGTDTQYF. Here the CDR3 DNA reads TGTGCCAGCAGCCAACCCGGACAGGGTGGGACAGATACGCAGTATTTT.

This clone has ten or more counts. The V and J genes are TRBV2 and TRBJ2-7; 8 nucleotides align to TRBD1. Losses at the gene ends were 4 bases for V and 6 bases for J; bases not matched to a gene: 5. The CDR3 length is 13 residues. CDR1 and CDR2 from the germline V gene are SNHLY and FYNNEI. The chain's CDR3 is CASSVDRDSEQYF. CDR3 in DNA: TGTGCCAGCAGTGTGGACAGGGACTCCGAGCAGTACTTC. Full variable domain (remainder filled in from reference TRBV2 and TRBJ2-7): EPEVTQTPSHQVTQMGQEVILRCVPISNHLYFYWYRQILGQKVEFLVSFYNNEISEKSEIFDDQFSVERPDGSNFTLKIRSTKLEDSAMYFCASSVDRDSEQYFGPGTRLTVT.

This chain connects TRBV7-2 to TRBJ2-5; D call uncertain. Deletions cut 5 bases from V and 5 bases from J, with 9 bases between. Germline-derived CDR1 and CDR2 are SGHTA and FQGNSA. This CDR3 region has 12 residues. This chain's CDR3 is CASSPQWETQYF. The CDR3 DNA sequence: TGTGCCAGCAGCCCCCAGTGGGAGACCCAGTACTTC.

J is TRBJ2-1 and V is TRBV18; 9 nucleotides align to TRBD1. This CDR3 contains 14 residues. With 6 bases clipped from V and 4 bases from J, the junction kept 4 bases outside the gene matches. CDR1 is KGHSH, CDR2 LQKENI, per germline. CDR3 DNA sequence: TGTGCCAGCTCCCCGGGACAGGGTTACAATGAGCAGTTCTTC. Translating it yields CASSPGQGYNEQFF.

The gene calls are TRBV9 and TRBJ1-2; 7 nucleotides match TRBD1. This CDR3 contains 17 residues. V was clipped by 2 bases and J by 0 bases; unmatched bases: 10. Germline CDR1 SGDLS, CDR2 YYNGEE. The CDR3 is CASSVSGTVTPNYGYTF. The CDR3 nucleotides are TGTGCCAGCAGCGTCTCCGGGACAGTTACTCCTAACTATGGCTACACCTTC.

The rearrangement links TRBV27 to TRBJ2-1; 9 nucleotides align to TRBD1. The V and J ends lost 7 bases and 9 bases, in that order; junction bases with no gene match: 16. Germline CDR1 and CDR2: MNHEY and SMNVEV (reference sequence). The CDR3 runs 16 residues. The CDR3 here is CASTGTGRAGHGEQFF. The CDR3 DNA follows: TGTGCCAGCACCGGGACAGGGCGCGCAGGGCATGGTGAGCAGTTCTTC.

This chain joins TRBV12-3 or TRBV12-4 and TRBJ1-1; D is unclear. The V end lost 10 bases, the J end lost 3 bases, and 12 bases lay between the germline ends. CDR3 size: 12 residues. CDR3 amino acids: CATMAGYTEAFF. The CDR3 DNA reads TGTGCCACTATGGCGGGATACACTGAAGCTTTCTTT.

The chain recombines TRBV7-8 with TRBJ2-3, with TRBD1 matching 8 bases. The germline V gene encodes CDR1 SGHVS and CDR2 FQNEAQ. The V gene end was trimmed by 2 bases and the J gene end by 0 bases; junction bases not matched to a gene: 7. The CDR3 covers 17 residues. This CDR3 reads CASSLRDRGRSTDTQYF. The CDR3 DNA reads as TGTGCCAGCAGCTTACGAGACAGGGGCCGAAGCACAGATACGCAGTATTTT.

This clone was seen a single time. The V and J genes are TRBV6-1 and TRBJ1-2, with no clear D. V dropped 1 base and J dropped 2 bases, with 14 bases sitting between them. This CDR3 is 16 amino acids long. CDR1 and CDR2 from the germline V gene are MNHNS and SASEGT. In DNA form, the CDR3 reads TGTGCCAGCAGTGAAGTCTATAGATTTACCAACTATGGCTACACCTTC. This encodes CASSEVYRFTNYGYTF.

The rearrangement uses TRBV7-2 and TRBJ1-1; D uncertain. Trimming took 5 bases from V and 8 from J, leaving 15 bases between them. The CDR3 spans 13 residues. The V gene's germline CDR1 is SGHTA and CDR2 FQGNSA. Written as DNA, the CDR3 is TGTGCCAGCAGCCCCAACCTCAACATCGAAGCTTTCTTT. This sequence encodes CASSPNLNIEAFF.

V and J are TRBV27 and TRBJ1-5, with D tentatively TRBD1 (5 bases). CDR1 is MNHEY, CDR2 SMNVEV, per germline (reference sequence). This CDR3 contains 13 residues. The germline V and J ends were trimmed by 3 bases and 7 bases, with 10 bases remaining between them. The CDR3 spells CASSLTEPQPQHF. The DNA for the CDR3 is TGTGCCAGCAGTTTGACAGAGCCCCAGCCCCAGCATTTT.

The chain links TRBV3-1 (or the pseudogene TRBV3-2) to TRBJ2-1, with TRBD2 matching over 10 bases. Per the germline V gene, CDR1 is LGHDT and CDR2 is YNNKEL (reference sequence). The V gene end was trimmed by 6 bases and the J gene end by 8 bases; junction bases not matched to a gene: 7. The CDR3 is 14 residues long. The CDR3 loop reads CASSLAGAKDEQFF. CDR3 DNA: TGTGCCAGCAGTCTAGCGGGAGCGAAGGATGAGCAGTTCTTC.

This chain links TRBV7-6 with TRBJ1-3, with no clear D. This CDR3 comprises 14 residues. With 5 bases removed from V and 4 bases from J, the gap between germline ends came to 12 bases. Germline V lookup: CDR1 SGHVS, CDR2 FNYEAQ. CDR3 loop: CASSLTRGGNTIYF. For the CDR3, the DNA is TGTGCCAGCAGCCTGACTAGAGGGGGAAACACCATATATTTT. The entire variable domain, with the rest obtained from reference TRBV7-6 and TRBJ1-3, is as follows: GAGVSQSPRYKVTKRGQDVALRCDPISGHVSLYWYRQALGQGPEFLTYFNYEAQQDKSGLPNDRFSAERPEGSISTLTIQRTEQRDSAMYRCASSLTRGGNTIYFGEGSWLTVV.

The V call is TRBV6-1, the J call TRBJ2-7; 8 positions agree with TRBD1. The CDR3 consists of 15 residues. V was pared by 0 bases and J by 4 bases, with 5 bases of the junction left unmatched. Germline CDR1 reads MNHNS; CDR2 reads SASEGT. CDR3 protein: CASSEAGTGPYEQYF. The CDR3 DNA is TGTGCCAGCAGTGAAGCGGGGACAGGACCTTACGAGCAGTACTTC.

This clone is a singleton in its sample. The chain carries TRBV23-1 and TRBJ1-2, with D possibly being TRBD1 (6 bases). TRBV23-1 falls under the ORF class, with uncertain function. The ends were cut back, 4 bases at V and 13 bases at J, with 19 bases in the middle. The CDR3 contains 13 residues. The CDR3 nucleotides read TGCGCCAGCAGTCCGAGGACAGCTGGGAATCGCACCTTC. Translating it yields CASSPRTAGNRTF.

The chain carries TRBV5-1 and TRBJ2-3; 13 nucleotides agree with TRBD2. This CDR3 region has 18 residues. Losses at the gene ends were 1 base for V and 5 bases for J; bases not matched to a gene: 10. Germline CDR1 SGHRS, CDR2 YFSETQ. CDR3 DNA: TGCGCCAGCAGCTTGCAAGGGACTAGCGGGGCCCAGAGAGATACGCAGTATTTT. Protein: CASSLQGTSGAQRDTQYF.